The T cell receptor beta chain described here comes from a study of CD8+CD57+ T cells in acquired aplastic anemia. The use of genomic DNA as template underpinned the TCR beta VDJ and CDR3 profiling. TCRdb fed the reads into MiXCR, producing one record per CDR3 protein. The sample lists roughly 200,000 distinct CDR3 sequences, roughly 55% occurring once. V gave up 0 bases and J gave up 7 bases, with 16 bases separating them. Germline V gene data show CDR1 as DFQATT and CDR2 as SNEGSKA (reference sequence). There are 14 residues in the CDR3. The sequencing input was sorted CD4+, CD8+, or CD8+CD57+ T cells (not recorded which) from PBMCs. The chain combines TRBV20-1 with TRBJ2-7; weak D call: TRBD1 (6 bases). This receptor was obtained from a human donor in good health. CDR3 sequence: CSARDIDRLGEQYF. Here the CDR3 DNA reads TGCAGTGCTAGAGATATAGACAGGTTGGGGGAGCAGTACTTC.